These T cell receptor beta chains were read from a single sample in a study of T cell clonotyping in hematopoietic cell transplantation. Method: immunoSEQ multiplex PCR; TCRdb's copy keeps in-frame clones and lacks some. The sample includes 6,000 to 8,000 clones, 88% of them seen just once. The source was peripheral blood mononuclear cells, collected before stem cell transplant. The receptors come from a man aged 60 to 69 with acute myeloid leukemia. Some clones in this sample may be carry-over from other donors' samples. Each CDR3 is given with its conserved first and last residue. Fields, in order: J gene, V gene, clone size, D gene, CDR3 DNA, CDR3 protein. D genes are given only for firm matches. Clone size is stated in some rows and not others, as once, few, many or a class when expanded.

TRBJ1-5	TRBV2	-	TRBD1	TGTGCCAGCAACAGGGGGAGAAGCAATCAGCCCCAGCATTTT	CASNRGRSNQPQHF
TRBJ2-7	TRBV7-8	-	-	TGTGCCAGCAGCTCATCGGACGGCTGGAGCTCCTACGAGCAGTACTTC	CASSSSDGWSSYEQYF
TRBJ2-5	TRBV27	-	-	TGTGCCAGCAGTTTGAGAAGGGGTCCGCAAGAGACCCAGTACTTC	CASSLRRGPQETQYF
TRBJ1-2	TRBV7-8	-	TRBD1	TGTGCCAGCAGCCCAAGACAGGGTTTTCTGTATGGCTACACCTTC	CASSPRQGFLYGYTF
TRBJ1-2	TRBV2	-	-	TGTGCCAGCAGTGAGGAGGGCAGGGGCCGCTATGGCTACACCTTC	CASSEEGRGRYGYTF
TRBJ2-7	TRBV28	-	-	TGTGCCAGCAGTATCCCCGGCTACGAGCAGTACTTC	CASSIPGYEQYF
TRBJ1-6	TRBV6-1	-	-	TGTGCCAGCAGTGAAGCCGGGGATTTCGGTTCACCCCTCCACTTT	CASSEAGDFGSPLHF
TRBJ2-2	TRBV2	-	TRBD1	TGTGCCAGCAGTGAAGGGGCAGGGGGCTACACCGGGGAGCTGTTTTTT	CASSEGAGGYTGELFF
TRBJ1-1	TRBV6-5	-	-	TGTGCCAGCAGCCACGGCCCTGAAGCTTTCTTT	CASSHGPEAFF
TRBJ2-3	TRBV14	-	TRBD2	TGTGCCAGCAGCCAAATGATCGGGGGGGCGACAGATACGCAGTATTTT	CASSQMIGGATDTQYF
TRBJ2-1	TRBV2	once	-	TGTGCCAGCAGTGTTGACAGCCACTCGATACATGAGCAGTTCTTC	CASSVDSHSIHEQFF
TRBJ2-7	TRBV19	-	TRBD2	TGTGCCAGTAGTATAACGACTAGCGGCTACGAGCAGTACTTC	CASSITTSGYEQYF
TRBJ2-3	TRBV11-2	-	TRBD2	TGTGCCAGTCTCCCGAGACTAGCGGGGGGGCCTAGCGCCACAGATACGCAGTATTTT	CASLPRLAGGPSATDTQYF
TRBJ2-5	TRBV5-1	-	-	TGCGCCAGCAGCCCCCGGGGGGAGACCCAGTACTTC	CASSPRGETQYF
TRBJ2-7	TRBV5-1	-	-	TGCGCCAGCAGCTTGGGCCCACAGGAGAGCTACGAGCAGTACTTC	CASSLGPQESYEQYF
TRBJ1-4	TRBV6-1	-	-	TGTGCCAGCAGAACCCTCCCTAATGAAAAACTGTTTTTT	CASRTLPNEKLFF
TRBJ2-7	TRBV7-8	-	TRBD1	TGTGCCAGCAGCCCTTCGGGGACAGGCCCGTACGAGCAGTACTTC	CASSPSGTGPYEQYF
TRBJ2-4	TRBV2	-	-	TGTGCCAGCAGTAGTGACACCCGGCTAGACAAAAACATTCAGTACTTC	CASSSDTRLDKNIQYF
TRBJ2-7	TRBV6-1	-	-	TGTGCCAGCAGGACCCCCACGAGCTCCTACGAGCAGTACTTC	CASRTPTSSYEQYF
TRBJ2-2	TRBV6-1	-	-	TGTGCCAGCAGACCCACAGGAACCGGGGAGCTGTTTTTT	CASRPTGTGELFF
TRBJ1-2	TRBV5-4	-	-	TGTGCCAGCAGCTTGAACGAGGTCAACTATGGCTACACCTTC	CASSLNEVNYGYTF
TRBJ1-5	TRBV29-1	-	TRBD1	TGCAGCGTTCTGGGACAGGGAGTACAGCCCCAGCATTTT	CSVLGQGVQPQHF
TRBJ2-7	TRBV5-1	-	-	TGCGCCAGCAGCTTTGCTAGCCCAAGACCCTACGAGCAGTACTTC	CASSFASPRPYEQYF
TRBJ1-4	TRBV7-8	-	TRBD1	TGTGCCAGCAGCCCTCGGACAGGGTTCGGCGAAAAACTGTTTTTT	CASSPRTGFGEKLFF
TRBJ2-3	TRBV6-1	-	-	TGTGCCAGCAGTGAACGGGAAAGGACGAGCACAGATACGCAGTATTTT	CASSERERTSTDTQYF
TRBJ2-7	TRBV5-1	once	-	TGCGCCAGCACCTTAGGGGGGAGCTCCTACGAGCAGTACTTC	CASTLGGSSYEQYF
TRBJ2-7	TRBV18	-	TRBD1	TGTGCCAGCTCGATACAGGGGGCATCGAGCTCCTACGAGCAGTACTTC	CASSIQGASSSYEQYF
TRBJ2-6	TRBV7-8	-	-	TGTGCGGGGTCAGCTGGGGCCAACGTCCTGACTTTC	CAGSAGANVLTF
TRBJ2-7	TRBV11-2	-	TRBD1	TGTGCCAGCAGCTTAGGGACAGGGGCCTCCTACGAGCAGTACTTC	CASSLGTGASYEQYF
TRBJ2-2	TRBV6-6	-	-	TGTGCCAGCAGTTACTCGTGGCGAGCGAACACCGGGGAGCTGTTTTTT	CASSYSWRANTGELFF
TRBJ2-7	TRBV7-8	-	TRBD2	TGTGCCAGCAGCTACCGGACTAGCGGAACCTACGAGCAGTACTTC	CASSYRTSGTYEQYF
TRBJ2-1	TRBV5-1	-	-	TGCGCCAGCAGCTTGGGGGCCGTGAGCTCCTACAATGAGCAGTTCTTC	CASSLGAVSSYNEQFF
TRBJ2-3	TRBV2	-	TRBD2	TGTGCCAGCAGCGGACTAGCGGGAGCGGCAGATACGCAGTATTTT	CASSGLAGAADTQYF
TRBJ2-5	TRBV6-1	-	TRBD2	TGTGCCAGCAGCCCTAGCGGGAGAGCGGAAGAGACCCAGTACTTC	CASSPSGRAEETQYF
TRBJ1-1	TRBV27	few	-	TGTGCCAGCAGTTTCTCCGCGGGGCTCACTGAAGCTTTCTTT	CASSFSAGLTEAFF
TRBJ1-5	TRBV6-1	-	-	TGTGCCAGCAGTGACAGCGGGCGACTTGGAAATCAGCCCCAGCATTTT	CASSDSGRLGNQPQHF
TRBJ2-1	TRBV19	-	-	TGTGCCAGTAGTAATCTGGGGGCTATTAATGATGAGCAGTTCTTC	CASSNLGAINDEQFF
TRBJ2-3	TRBV11-3	once	TRBD2	TGTGCCAGCAGCTTGGGACTAGCGGGAGGCGATACGCAGTATTTT	CASSLGLAGGDTQYF
TRBJ2-7	TRBV19	-	-	TGTGCCAGTAGTAGCCCGAATGGAGTCGGGCCGGCCTACGAGCAGTACTTC	CASSSPNGVGPAYEQYF
TRBJ2-1	TRBV28	once	TRBD2	TGTGCCAGCGCCAACTCACGGGCTAGCGGGTTCAATGAGCAGTTCTTC	CASANSRASGFNEQFF
TRBJ2-3	TRBV28	-	-	TGTGCCAGCAGTCTAACCGGGGATACGCAGTATTTT	CASSLTGDTQYF
TRBJ1-2	TRBV4-3	-	-	TGCGCCAGCAGCCCGACGGCTTACTATGGCTACACCTTC	CASSPTAYYGYTF